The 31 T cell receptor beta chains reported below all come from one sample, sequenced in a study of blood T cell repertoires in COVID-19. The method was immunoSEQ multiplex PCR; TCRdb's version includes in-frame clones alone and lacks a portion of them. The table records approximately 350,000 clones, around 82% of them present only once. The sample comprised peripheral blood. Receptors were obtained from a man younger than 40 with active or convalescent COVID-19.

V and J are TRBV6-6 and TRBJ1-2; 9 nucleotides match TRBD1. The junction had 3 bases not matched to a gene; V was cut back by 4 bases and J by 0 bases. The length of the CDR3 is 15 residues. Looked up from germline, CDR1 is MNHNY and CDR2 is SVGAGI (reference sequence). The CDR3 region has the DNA TGTGCCAGCAGTTTCGGGACAGGGCCTAACTATGGCTACACCTTC. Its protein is CASSFGTGPNYGYTF.

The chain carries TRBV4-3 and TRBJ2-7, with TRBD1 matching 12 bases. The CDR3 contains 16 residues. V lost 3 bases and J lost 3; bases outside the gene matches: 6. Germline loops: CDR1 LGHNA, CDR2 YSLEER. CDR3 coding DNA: TGCGCCAGCAGCCAGACCGGGACAGGGGGCTTCTACGAGCAGTACTTC. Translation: CASSQTGTGGFYEQYF.

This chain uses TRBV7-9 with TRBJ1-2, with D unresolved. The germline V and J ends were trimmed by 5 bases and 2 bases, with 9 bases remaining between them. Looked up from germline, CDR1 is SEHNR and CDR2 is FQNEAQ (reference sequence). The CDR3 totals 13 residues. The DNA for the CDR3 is TGTGCCAGCAGCCTAATACGGAACTATGGCTACACCTTC. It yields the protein CASSLIRNYGYTF. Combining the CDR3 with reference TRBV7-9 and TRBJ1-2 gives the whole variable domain DTGVSQNPRHKITKRGQNVTFRCDPISEHNRLYWYRQTLGQGPEFLTYFQNEAQLEKSRLLSDRFSAERPKGSFSTLEIQRTEQGDSAMYLCASSLIRNYGYTFGSGTRLTVV.

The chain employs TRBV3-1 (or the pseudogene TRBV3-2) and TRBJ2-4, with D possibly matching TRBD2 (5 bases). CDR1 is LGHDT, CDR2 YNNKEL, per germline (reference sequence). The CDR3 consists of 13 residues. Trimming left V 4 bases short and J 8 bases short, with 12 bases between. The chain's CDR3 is CASSPRENHIQYF. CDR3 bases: TGTGCCAGCAGCCCCCGGGAAAATCACATTCAGTACTTC.

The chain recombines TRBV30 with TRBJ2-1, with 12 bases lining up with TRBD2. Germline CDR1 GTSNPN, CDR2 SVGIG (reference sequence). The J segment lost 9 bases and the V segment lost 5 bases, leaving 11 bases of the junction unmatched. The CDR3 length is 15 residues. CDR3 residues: CAWSGILAGGGEQFF. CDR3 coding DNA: TGTGCCTGGTCCGGGATCCTAGCGGGAGGGGGTGAGCAGTTCTTC.

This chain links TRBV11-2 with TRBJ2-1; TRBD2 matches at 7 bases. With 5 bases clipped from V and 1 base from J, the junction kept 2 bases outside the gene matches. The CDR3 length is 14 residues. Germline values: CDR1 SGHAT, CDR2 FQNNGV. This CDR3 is CASSGRESYNEQFF. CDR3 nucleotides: TGTGCCAGCAGCGGGCGGGAGTCCTACAATGAGCAGTTCTTC.

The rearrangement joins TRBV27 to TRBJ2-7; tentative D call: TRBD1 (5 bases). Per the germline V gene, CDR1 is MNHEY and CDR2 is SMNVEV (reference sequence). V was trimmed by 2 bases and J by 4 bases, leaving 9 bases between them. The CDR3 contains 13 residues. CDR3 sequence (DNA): TGTGCCAGCAGTTTAGGGGCAAGGTACGAGCAGTACTTC. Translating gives CASSLGARYEQYF.

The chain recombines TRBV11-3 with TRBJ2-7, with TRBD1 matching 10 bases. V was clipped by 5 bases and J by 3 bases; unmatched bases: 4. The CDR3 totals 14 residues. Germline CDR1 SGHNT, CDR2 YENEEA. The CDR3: CASSGGQGDYEQYF. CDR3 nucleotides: TGTGCCAGCAGCGGAGGACAGGGGGACTACGAGCAGTACTTC.

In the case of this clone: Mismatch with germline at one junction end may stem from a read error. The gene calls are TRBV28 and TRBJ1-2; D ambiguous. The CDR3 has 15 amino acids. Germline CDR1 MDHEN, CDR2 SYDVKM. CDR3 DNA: TGTGCCAGCAGTCTATGGGGTGCGGGTAACTATGGCTACACCTTC. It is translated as CASSLWGAGNYGYTF.

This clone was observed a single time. Here the CDR3 reads CASSLMSSTNTEAFF. The CDR3 DNA follows: TGCGCCAGCAGCTTGATGTCCAGTACGAACACTGAAGCTTTCTTT. The gene calls are TRBV5-1 and TRBJ1-1, with D hard to call. The CDR3 consists of 15 residues. With 1 base removed from V and 1 base from J, the gap between germline ends came to 11 bases. Germline assignment: CDR1 SGHRS and CDR2 YFSETQ.

The CDR3, as DNA: TGCGCCAGCAGCTTGGTCGGCCCTAGCTCCTACGAGCAGTACTTC. It codes for CASSLVGPSSYEQYF. The chain recombines TRBV5-1 with TRBJ2-7; D is ambiguous. The germline gives CDR1 SGHRS, CDR2 YFSETQ. The CDR3 totals 15 residues. Trimming took 0 bases from V and 0 from J, leaving 10 bases between them.

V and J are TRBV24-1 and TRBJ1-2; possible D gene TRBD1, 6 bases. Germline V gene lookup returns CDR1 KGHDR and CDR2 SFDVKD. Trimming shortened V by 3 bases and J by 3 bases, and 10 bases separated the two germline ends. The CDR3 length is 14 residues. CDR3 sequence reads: CATSDPQGYYGYTF. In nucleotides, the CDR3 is TGTGCCACCAGTGATCCACAGGGTTACTATGGCTACACCTTC.

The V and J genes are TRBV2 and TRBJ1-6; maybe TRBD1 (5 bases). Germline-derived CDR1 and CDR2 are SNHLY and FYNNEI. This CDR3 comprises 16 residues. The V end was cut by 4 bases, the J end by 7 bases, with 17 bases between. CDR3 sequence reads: CASSGPQGSSNSPLHF. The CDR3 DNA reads TGTGCCAGCAGTGGGCCCCAGGGTTCTTCGAATTCACCCCTCCACTTT.

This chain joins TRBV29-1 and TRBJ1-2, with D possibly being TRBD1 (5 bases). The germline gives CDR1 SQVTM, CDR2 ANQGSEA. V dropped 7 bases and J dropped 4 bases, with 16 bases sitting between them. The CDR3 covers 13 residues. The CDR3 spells CSAQGGGVYGYTF. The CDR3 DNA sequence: TGCAGCGCTCAGGGTGGAGGGGTCTATGGCTACACCTTC. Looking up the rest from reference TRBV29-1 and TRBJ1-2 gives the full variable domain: SAVISQKPSRDICQRGTSLTIQCQVDSQVTMMFWYRQQPGQSLTLIATANQGSEATYESGFVIDKFPISRPNLTFSTLTVSNMSPEDSSIYLCSAQGGGVYGYTFGSGTRLTVV.

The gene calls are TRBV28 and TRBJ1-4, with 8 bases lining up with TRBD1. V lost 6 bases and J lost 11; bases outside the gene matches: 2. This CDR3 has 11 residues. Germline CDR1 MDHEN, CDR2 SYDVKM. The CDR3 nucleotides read TGTGCCAGCAGGAGGACAGGGAAACTGTTTTTT. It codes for CASRRTGKLFF.

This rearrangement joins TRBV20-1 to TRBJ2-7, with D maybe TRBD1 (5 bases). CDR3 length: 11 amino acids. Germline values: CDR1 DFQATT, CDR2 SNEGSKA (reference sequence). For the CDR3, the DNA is TGCAGAGCAGGGCCTGGGTTCGAGCAGTACTTC. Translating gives CRAGPGFEQYF.

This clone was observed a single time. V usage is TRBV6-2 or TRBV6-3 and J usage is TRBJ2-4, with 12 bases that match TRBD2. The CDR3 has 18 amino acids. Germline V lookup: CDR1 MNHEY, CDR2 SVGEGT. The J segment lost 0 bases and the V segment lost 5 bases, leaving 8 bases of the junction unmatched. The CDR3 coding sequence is TGTGCCAGCAGTCCGAGGACTAGCGGGATCGTAGCCAAAAACATTCAGTACTTC. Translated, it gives CASSPRTSGIVAKNIQYF.

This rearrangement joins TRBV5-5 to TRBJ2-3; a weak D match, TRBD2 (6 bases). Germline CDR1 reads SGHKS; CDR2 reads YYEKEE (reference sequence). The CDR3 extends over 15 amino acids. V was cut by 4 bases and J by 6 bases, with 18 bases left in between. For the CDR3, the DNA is TGTGCCAGCAGCCCGATGGGGGGAAGTATGGATACGCAGTATTTT. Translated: CASSPMGGSMDTQYF. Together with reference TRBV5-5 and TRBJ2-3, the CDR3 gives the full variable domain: DAGVTQSPTHLIKTRGQQVTLRCSPISGHKSVSWYQQVLGQGPQFIFQYYEKEERGRGNFPDRFSARQFPNYSSELNVNALLLGDSALYLCASSPMGGSMDTQYFGPGTRLTVL.

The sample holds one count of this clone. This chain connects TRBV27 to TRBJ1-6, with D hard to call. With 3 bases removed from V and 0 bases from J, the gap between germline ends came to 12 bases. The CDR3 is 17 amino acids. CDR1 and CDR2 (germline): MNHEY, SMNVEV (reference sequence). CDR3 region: CASSFAAWSSYNSPLHF. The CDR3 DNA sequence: TGTGCCAGCAGTTTTGCGGCCTGGAGCTCCTATAATTCACCCCTCCACTTT.

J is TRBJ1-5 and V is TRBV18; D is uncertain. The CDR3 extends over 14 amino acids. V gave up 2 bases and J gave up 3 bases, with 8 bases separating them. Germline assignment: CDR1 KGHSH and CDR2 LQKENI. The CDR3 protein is CASSPTESNQPQHF. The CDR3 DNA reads TGTGCCAGCTCACCAACGGAGTCCAATCAGCCCCAGCATTTT.

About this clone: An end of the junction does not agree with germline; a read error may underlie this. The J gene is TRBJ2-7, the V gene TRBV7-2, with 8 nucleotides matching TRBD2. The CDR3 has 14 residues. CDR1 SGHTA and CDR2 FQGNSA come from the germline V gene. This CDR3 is CASSHPQLPGLEDF. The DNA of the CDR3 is TGTGCCAGCAGCCACCCCCAACTTCCGGGACTAGAAGACTTC.

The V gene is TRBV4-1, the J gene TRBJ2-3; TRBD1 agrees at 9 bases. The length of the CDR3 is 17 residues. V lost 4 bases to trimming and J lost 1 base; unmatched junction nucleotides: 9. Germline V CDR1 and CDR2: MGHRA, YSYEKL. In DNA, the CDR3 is TGCGCCAGCAGCCGCCGAAACAGGGGGCAGGGCACAGATACGCAGTATTTT. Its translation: CASSRRNRGQGTDTQYF.

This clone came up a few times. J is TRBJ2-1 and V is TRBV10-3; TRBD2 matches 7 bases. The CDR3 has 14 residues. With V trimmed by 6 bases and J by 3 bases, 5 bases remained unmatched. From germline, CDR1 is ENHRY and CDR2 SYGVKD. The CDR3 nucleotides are TGTGCCATCAGGCGACTAGCCGACTACAATGAGCAGTTCTTC. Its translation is CAIRRLADYNEQFF.

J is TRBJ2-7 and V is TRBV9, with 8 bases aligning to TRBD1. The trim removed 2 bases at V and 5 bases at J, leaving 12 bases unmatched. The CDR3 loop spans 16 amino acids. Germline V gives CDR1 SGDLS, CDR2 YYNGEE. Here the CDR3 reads CASSVGTGSSWDEQYF. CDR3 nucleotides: TGTGCCAGCAGCGTCGGGACAGGTTCATCCTGGGACGAGCAGTACTTC.

CDR3 nucleotides: TGTGCCAGTAGTAGACAGGGTTTAGGTTCCAATCAGCCCCAGCATTTT. It is translated as CASSRQGLGSNQPQHF. The V call is TRBV19, the J call TRBJ1-5; 7 nucleotides agree with TRBD1. Germline CDR1 and CDR2: LNHDA and SQIVND (reference sequence). V lost 4 bases and J lost 3; bases outside the gene matches: 9. The CDR3 spans 16 residues.

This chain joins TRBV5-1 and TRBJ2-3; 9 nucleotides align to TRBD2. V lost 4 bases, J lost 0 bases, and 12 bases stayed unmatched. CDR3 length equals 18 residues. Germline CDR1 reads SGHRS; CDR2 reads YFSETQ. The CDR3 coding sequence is TGCGCCAGCAGCCCCGGAGTAGCGGGGGTTTCTAGCACAGATACGCAGTATTTT. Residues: CASSPGVAGVSSTDTQYF.

CDR3 bases: TGTGCCAGCAGCTTGGGTGGCCTAGCGGGGAGGGCCCCAGATACGCAGTATTTT. Protein sequence: CASSLGGLAGRAPDTQYF. The chain links TRBV5-6 to TRBJ2-3, with TRBD2 matching 9 bases. The V segment lost 0 bases and the J segment 4 bases; nucleotides outside the gene matches: 12. The length of the CDR3 is 18 residues. CDR1 is SGHDT, CDR2 YYEEEE, per germline.

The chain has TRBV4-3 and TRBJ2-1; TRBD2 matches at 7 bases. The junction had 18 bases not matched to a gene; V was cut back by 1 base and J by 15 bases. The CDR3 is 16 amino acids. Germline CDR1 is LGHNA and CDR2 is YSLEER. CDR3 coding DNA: TGCGCCAGCAGCCAAGGAGCCGATACTAGCGACCCGGATCGGTTCTTC. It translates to CASSQGADTSDPDRFF.

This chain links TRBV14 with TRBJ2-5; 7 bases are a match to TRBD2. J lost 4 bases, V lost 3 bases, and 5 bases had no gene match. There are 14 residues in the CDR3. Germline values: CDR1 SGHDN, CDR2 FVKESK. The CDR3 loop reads CASSHGGSRETQYF. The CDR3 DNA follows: TGTGCCAGCAGCCACGGGGGGTCCAGAGAGACCCAGTACTTC.

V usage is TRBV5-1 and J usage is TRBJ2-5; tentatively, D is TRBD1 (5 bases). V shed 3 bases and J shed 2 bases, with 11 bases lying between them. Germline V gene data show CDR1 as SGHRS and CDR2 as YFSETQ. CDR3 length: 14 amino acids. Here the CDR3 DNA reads TGCGCCAGCAGCTCGACAGTTGAACAAGAGACCCAGTACTTC. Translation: CASSSTVEQETQYF.

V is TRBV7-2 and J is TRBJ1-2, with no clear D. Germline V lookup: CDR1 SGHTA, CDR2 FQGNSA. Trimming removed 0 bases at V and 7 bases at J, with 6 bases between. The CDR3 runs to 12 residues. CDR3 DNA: TGTGCCAGCAGCTTAGCCCCGCGTGGCTACACCTTC. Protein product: CASSLAPRGYTF.